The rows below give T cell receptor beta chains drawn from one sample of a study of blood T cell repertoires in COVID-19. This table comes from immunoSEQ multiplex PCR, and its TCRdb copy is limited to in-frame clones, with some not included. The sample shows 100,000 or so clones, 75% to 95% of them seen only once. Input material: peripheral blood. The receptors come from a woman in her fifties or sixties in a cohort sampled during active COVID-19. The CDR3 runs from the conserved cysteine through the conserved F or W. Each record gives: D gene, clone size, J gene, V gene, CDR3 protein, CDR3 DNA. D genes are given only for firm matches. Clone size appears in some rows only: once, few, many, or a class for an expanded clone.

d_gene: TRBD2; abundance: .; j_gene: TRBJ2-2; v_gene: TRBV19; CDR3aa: CASTVLTGGIGELFF; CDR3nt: TGTGCCAGTACCGTCCTAACCGGGGGGATCGGGGAGCTGTTTTTT
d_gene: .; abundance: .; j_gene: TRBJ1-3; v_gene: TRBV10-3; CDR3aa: CAISDSSTGNSGNTIYF; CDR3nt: TGTGCCATCAGTGATTCGTCGACAGGCAACTCTGGAAACACCATATATTTT
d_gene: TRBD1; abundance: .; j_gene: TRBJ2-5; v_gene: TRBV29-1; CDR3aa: CSVDTGVYQETQYF; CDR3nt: TGCAGCGTTGATACAGGGGTGTACCAAGAGACCCAGTACTTC
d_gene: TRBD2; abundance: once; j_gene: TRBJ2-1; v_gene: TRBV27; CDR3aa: CASSRHAREGGYEQFF; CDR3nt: TGTGCCAGCAGTCGCCACGCTCGGGAGGGGGGCTATGAGCAGTTCTTC
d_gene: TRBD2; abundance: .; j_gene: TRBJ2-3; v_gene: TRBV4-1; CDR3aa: CASSRWGTSGGFTDTQYF; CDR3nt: TGCGCCAGCAGCCGTTGGGGGACTAGCGGGGGATTCACAGATACGCAGTATTTT
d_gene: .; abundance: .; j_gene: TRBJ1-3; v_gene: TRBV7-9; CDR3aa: CASSFGQTGNTIYF; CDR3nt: TGTGCCAGCAGCTTCGGACAGACTGGAAACACCATATATTTT
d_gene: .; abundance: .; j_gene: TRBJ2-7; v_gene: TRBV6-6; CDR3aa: CASRGSSYEQYF; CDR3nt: TGTGCCAGCAGGGGGAGCTCCTACGAGCAGTACTTC
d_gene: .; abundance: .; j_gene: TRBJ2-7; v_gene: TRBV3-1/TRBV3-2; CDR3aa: CASSWRGPISEQYF; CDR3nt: TGTGCCAGCAGCTGGAGGGGGCCGATCTCCGAGCAGTACTTC
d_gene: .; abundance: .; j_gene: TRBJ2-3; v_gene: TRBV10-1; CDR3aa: CASSEAGTDTQYF; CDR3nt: TGCGCCAGCAGTGAGGCCGGGACAGATACGCAGTATTTT
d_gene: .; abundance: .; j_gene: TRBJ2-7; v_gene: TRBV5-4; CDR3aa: CASSLVGPSTYEQYF; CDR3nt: TGTGCCAGCAGCTTAGTGGGGCCGTCCACCTACGAGCAGTACTTC
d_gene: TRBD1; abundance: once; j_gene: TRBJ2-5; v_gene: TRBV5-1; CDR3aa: CASRPGSGGLVETQYF; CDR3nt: TGCGCCAGCAGACCCGGTTCAGGGGGCCTTGTAGAGACCCAGTACTTC
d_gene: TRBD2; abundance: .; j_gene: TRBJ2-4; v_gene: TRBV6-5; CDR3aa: CASRTSGRVGNIQYF; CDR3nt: TGTGCCAGCAGGACTAGCGGGAGGGTAGGAAACATTCAGTACTTC
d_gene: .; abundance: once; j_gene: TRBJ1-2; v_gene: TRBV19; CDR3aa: CASSNGQGVYGYTF; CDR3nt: TGTGCCAGTAGTAACGGGCAGGGTGTATATGGCTACACCTTC
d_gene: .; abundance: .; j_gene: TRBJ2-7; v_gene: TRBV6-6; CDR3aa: CASSYRGSHEQYF; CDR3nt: TGTGCCAGCAGTTATCGAGGTTCCCACGAGCAGTACTTC
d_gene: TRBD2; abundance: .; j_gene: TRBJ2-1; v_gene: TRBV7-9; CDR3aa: CASSSTSGRRNEQFF; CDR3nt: TGTGCCAGCAGCTCGACTAGCGGGAGGCGAAATGAGCAGTTCTTC
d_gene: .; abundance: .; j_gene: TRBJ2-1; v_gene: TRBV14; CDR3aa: CASSQDRRIWEQFF; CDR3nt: TGTGCCAGCAGCCAAGATAGGCGGATTTGGGAGCAGTTCTTC
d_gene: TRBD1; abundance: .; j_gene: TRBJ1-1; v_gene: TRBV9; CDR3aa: CASSGRPGQGNTEAFF; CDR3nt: TGTGCCAGCAGCGGAAGACCGGGACAGGGGAACACTGAAGCTTTCTTT
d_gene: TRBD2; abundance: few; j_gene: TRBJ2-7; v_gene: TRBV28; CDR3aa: CASSFSGNYEQYF; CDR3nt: TGTGCCAGCAGTTTTAGCGGGAACTACGAGCAGTACTTC
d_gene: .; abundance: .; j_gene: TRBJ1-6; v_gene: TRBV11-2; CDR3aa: CASSSRSGVRPLHF; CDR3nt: TGTGCCAGCAGCTCCAGATCAGGGGTCCGACCCCTCCACTTT
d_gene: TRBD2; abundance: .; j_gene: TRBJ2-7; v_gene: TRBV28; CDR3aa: CASSPVSGGGPYEQYF; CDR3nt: TGTGCCAGCAGTCCCGTAAGCGGGGGGGGTCCCTACGAGCAGTACTTC
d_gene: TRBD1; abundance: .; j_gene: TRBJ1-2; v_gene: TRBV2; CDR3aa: CASSYRGDHYGYTF; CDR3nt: TGTGCCAGCAGTTACAGGGGGGACCACTATGGCTACACCTTC
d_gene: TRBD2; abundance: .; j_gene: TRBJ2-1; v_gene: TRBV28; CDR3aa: CASSLWAGGPSYNEQFF; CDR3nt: TGTGCCAGCAGTTTATGGGCGGGAGGGCCTTCCTACAATGAGCAGTTCTTC
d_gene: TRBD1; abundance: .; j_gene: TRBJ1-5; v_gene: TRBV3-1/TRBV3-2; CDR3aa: CASSRGTVGNQPQHF; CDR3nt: TGTGCCAGCAGCCGCGGGACAGTCGGCAATCAGCCCCAGCATTTT
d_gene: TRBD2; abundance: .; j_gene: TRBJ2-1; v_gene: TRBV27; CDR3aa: CASSLLGGTLKQFF; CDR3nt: TGTGCCAGCAGTTTATTGGGGGGGACCCTGAAGCAGTTCTTC
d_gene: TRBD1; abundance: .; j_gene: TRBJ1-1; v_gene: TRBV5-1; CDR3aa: CASSIGTDAFF; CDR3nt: TGCGCCAGCAGCATTGGGACAGACGCTTTCTTT
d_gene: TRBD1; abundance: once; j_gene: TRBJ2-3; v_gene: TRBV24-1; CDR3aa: CATKPGTGATDTQYF; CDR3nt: TGTGCCACTAAACCCGGGACAGGGGCTACAGATACGCAGTATTTT
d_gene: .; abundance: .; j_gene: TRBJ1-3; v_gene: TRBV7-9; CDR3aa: CASSFTGFSGNTIYF; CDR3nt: TGTGCCAGCAGCTTTACAGGGTTCTCTGGAAACACCATATATTTT
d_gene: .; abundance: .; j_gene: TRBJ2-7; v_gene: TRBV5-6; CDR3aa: CASSFGTGEQYF; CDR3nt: TGTGCCAGCAGCTTTGGAACCGGGGAGCAGTACTTC
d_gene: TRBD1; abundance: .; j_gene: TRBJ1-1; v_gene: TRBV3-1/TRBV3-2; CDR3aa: CASSQTGETEAFF; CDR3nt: TGTGCCAGCAGCCAAACAGGGGAGACTGAAGCTTTCTTT
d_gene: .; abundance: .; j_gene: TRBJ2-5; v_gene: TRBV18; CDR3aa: CASSPTGETQYF; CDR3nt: TGTGCCAGCTCACCCACCGGGGAGACCCAGTACTTC
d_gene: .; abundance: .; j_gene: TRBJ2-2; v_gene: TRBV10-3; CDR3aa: CAISEVGSENTGELFF; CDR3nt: TGTGCCATCAGTGAAGTCGGCAGCGAGAACACCGGGGAGCTGTTTTTT